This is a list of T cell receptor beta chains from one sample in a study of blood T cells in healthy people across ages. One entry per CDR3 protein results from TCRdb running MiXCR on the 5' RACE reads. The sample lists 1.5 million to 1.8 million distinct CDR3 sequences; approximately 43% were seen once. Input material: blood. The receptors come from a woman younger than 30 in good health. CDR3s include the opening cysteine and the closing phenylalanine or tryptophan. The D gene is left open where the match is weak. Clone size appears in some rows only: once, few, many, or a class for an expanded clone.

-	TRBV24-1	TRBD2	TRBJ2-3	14	TGTGCCACCAGTTTCGGGGGGGGGATGGATACGCAGTATTTT	CATSFGGGMDTQYF
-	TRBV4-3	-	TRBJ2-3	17	TGCGCCAGCAGCCAAGATTGGTTCGGGGTTGGTTCAGATACGCAGTATTTT	CASSQDWFGVGSDTQYF
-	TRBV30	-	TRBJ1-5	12	TGTGCCTGGAGGGATAGCAATCAGCCCCAGCATTTT	CAWRDSNQPQHF
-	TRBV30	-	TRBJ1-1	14	TGTGCCTGGAGTAGAGGGCAGCTGAACACTGAAGCTTTCTTT	CAWSRGQLNTEAFF
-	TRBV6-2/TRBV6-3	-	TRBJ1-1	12	TGTGCCAGCGCGCAGGGCATCACTGAAGCTTTCTTT	CASAQGITEAFF
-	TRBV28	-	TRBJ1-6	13	TGTGCCAGCAGACGACAGACTAATTCACCCCTCCACTTT	CASRRQTNSPLHF
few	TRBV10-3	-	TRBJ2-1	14	TGTGCCATCACTTCGACCTCCTCCTACAATGAGCAGTTCTTC	CAITSTSSYNEQFF
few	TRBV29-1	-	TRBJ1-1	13	TGCAGCGTTGGTAGGAAGTTGAACACTGAAGCTTTCTTT	CSVGRKLNTEAFF
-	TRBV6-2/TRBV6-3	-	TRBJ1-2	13	TGTGCCAGCAGTTCCAGGGTGGGGTATGGCTACACCTTC	CASSSRVGYGYTF
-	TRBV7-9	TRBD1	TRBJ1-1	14	TGTGCCTGCAGCGCGGACAGGGGACACACTGAAGCTTTCTTT	CACSADRGHTEAFF
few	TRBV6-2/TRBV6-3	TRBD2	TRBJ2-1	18	TGTGCCAGCAGAATGACTAGCGGGAGGGCCCTGATCTACAATGAGCAGTTCTTC	CASRMTSGRALIYNEQFF
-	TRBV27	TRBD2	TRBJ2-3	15	TGTGCCAGCAGTGTACTAGCGGGAGTGGCAGATACGCAGTATTTT	CASSVLAGVADTQYF
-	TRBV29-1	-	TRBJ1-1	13	TGCAGCGCGAGGGGACTCTTGAACACTGAAGCTTTCTTT	CSARGLLNTEAFF
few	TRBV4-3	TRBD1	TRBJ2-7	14	TGCGCCAGCAGCCAATCGGACAGGGGTTACGAGCAGTACTTC	CASSQSDRGYEQYF
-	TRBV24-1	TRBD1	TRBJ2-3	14	TGTGCCACCAGAACCGGGACAGAGACAGATACGCAGTATTTT	CATRTGTETDTQYF
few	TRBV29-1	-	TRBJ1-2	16	TGCAGCGTTGAAGTCCCCCCAGACCGACCTAACTATGGCTACACCTTC	CSVEVPPDRPNYGYTF
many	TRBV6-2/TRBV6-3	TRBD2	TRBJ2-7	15	TGTGCCAGCAGTCCCGGGGGGGGCGAATTCTACGAGCAGTACTTC	CASSPGGGEFYEQYF
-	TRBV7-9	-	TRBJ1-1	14	TGTGCCAGCACCGAGGAGGGGCGGAGGACTGAAGCTTTCTTT	CASTEEGRRTEAFF
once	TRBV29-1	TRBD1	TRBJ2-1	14	TGCAGCGTTGATATGGGACAGGGTTACAATGAGCGGTTCTTC	CSVDMGQGYNERFF
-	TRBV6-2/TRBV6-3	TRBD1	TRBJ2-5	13	TGTGCCATCCGAAAGACAGGGTCCAATGAGCAGTACTTC	CAIRKTGSNEQYF
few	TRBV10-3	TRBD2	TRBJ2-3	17	TGTGCCACCGCTACCACGACTAGCGGCCGCGGGACAGATACGCAGTATTTT	CATATTTSGRGTDTQYF
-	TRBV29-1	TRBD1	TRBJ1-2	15	TGCAGCGTTGATGGGCAGGGGGGAGCTAACTATGGCTACACCTTC	CSVDGQGGANYGYTF
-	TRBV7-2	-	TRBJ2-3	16	TGTGCCAGCAGCTTAGAGGGCGGGTGGGCAGCAGATACGCAGTATTTT	CASSLEGGWAADTQYF
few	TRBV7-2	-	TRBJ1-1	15	TGTGCCAGCAGCTTAGCGGGGGTTGTTTCCACTGAAGCTTTCTTT	CASSLAGVVSTEAFF
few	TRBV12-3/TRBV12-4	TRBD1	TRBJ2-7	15	TGTGCCAGCAGTTTAACAAGGACAGGGACCTACGAGCAGTACTTC	CASSLTRTGTYEQYF
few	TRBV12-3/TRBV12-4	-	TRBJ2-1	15	TGTGCCAGCAGTTTAGCGCTATCTCGGGGACGGGAGCAGTTCTTC	CASSLALSRGREQFF
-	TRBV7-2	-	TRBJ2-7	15	TGTGCCAGCAGCCAGATGGGAGGCTCCTCCTACGAGCAGTACTTC	CASSQMGGSSYEQYF
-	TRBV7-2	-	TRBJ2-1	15	TGTGCCAGCAGCTTAACGGGGTCTGCCTACAATGAGCAGTTCTTC	CASSLTGSAYNEQFF
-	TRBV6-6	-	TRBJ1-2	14	TGTGCCAGCAGTTACCAGACAGAAAACTATGGCTACACCTTC	CASSYQTENYGYTF
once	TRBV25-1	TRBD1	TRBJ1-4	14	TGTGCCAGCAGTTGGCCGAGGGGGCCTGAAAAACTGTTTTTT	CASSWPRGPEKLFF
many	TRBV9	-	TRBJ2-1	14	TGTGCCAGCAGCGTAGATGGCTCCTACAATGAGCAGTTCTTC	CASSVDGSYNEQFF
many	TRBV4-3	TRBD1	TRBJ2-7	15	TGCGCCAGCAGCCAGGCCGGACAGGAGCACTACGAGCAGTACTTC	CASSQAGQEHYEQYF
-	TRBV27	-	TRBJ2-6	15	TGTGCCAGCAGGAAAGGGAAGGTTGGGGCCAGCGTCCTGACTTTC	CASRKGKVGASVLTF
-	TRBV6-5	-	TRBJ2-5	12	TGTGCCGCCCGGGGATCCCAAGAGACCCAGTACTTC	CAARGSQETQYF
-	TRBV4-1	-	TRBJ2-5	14	TGCGCCAGCAGCCAAAAGAGGGGACACAATGAGCAGTACTTC	CASSQKRGHNEQYF
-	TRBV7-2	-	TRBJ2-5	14	TGTGCCAGCAGCTTAGCGCTAGGTGTGGAGACCCAGTACTTC	CASSLALGVETQYF
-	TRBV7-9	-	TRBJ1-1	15	TGTGCCAGCAGCTCGCAAGGGGTGTGGGACACTGAAGCTTTCTTT	CASSSQGVWDTEAFF
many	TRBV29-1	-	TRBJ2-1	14	TGCAGCGTTGTAACGCCCTGGTCCTACAATGAGCAGTTCTTC	CSVVTPWSYNEQFF
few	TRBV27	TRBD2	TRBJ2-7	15	TGTGCCAGCAGTGGAGGACTAGCGGAGCGCTACGAGCAGTACTTC	CASSGGLAERYEQYF
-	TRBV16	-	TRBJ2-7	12	TGTGCCAGCAGCCAATCGTTTGACGAGCAGTACTTC	CASSQSFDEQYF
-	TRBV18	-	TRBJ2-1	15	TGTGCCAGCTCACCCTACCAACAGGGAGGCAATGAGCAGTTCTTC	CASSPYQQGGNEQFF
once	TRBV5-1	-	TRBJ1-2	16	TGCGCCAGCAGCTCGGGCGGGAGTTCACGGCAGGATGGCTACACCTTC	CASSSGGSSRQDGYTF
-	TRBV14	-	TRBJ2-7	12	TGTGCCAGCAGCCTTATTATAGGCGAGCAGTACTTC	CASSLIIGEQYF
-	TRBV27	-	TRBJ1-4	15	TGTGCCAGCAGTTTTCTGGGTGCGGCTAATGAAAAACTGTTTTTT	CASSFLGAANEKLFF